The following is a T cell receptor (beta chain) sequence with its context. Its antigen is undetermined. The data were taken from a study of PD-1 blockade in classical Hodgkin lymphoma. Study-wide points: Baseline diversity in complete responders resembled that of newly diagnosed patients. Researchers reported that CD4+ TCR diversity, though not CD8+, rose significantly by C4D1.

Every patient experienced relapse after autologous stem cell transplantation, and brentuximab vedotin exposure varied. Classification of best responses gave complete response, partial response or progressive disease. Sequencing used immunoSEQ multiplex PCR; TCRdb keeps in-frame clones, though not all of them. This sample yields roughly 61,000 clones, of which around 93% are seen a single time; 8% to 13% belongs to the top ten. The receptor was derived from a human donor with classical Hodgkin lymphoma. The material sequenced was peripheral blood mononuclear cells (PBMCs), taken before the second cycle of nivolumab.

CDR3 amino acids: CASSLTIGQSPDPYGGYTF. DNA of the CDR3: TGCGCCAGCAGCTTGACTATCGGACAGAGTCCAGATCCCTATGGAGGCTACACCTTC. The genes are TRBV5-1 and TRBJ1-2; D is perhaps TRBD1 (6 bases). Per germline, CDR1 SGHRS and CDR2 YFSETQ. V was pared by 1 base and J by 8 bases, with 30 bases between. The CDR3 sequence is 19 residues long.